The 21 T cell receptor beta chains below all came from one sample that was sequenced in a study of blood T cell repertoires in COVID-19. The table came from immunoSEQ multiplex PCR; TCRdb's copy has only in-frame clones and leaves some out. The sample carries some 350,000 clones, around 91% recorded once. Sample: peripheral blood. The receptors here all came from a woman younger than 30 who had recovered from COVID-19.

V usage is TRBV27 and J usage is TRBJ2-5, with a weak D call TRBD2 (6 bases). CDR1 is MNHEY, CDR2 SMNVEV, per germline (reference sequence). CDR3 length equals 12 residues. The V end was cut by 6 bases, the J end by 1 base, with 6 bases between. Here the CDR3 reads CASRGLQETQYF. CDR3 nucleotide sequence: TGTGCCAGCAGGGGACTCCAAGAGACCCAGTACTTC.

This clone occurred once. The V and J genes are TRBV4-1 and TRBJ2-5; D might be TRBD1 (6 bases). CDR1 MGHRA and CDR2 YSYEKL come from the germline V gene. The CDR3 length is 15 residues. V was trimmed by 4 bases and J by 2 bases, leaving 14 bases between them. The CDR3 DNA is TGCGCCAGCAGCCTCTTAGACAGGACACAAGAGACCCAGTACTTC. Protein: CASSLLDRTQETQYF.

The chain links TRBV30 to TRBJ1-2; D not resolved. CDR3 length equals 15 residues. Trimming took off 1 base at V and 1 base at J, with 13 bases between the two ends. Germline CDR1 reads GTSNPN; CDR2 reads SVGIG (reference sequence). CDR3 region: CAWSDLSVVNYGYTF. CDR3 coding DNA: TGTGCCTGGAGTGACCTTTCAGTTGTTAACTATGGCTACACCTTC.

The genes are TRBV5-6 and TRBJ2-7; 11 bases map to TRBD1. The germline CDR1 and CDR2 sequences are SGHDT and YYEEEE. Trimming removed 2 bases from V and 3 bases from J; junction bases left unmatched: 7. The CDR3 covers 16 residues. The CDR3 DNA follows: TGTGCCAGCAGCTTATATGGGACAGGGGGTAACTACGAGCAGTACGTC. It encodes CASSLYGTGGNYEQYV.

This chain's CDR3 is CASRGAGGPVGELFF. DNA for the CDR3: TGTGCCAGCAGAGGAGCGGGAGGGCCTGTCGGGGAGCTGTTTTTT. The chain links TRBV2 to TRBJ2-2, with 10 positions matching TRBD2. The length of the CDR3 is 15 residues. Germline V gives CDR1 SNHLY, CDR2 FYNNEI. V shed 6 bases and J 7 bases; nucleotides not matched to a gene: 8.

The chain combines TRBV3-1 (or the pseudogene TRBV3-2) with TRBJ1-6; 7 bases align to TRBD1. Germline V gene data show CDR1 as LGHDT and CDR2 as YNNKEL (reference sequence). The CDR3 consists of 14 residues. Germline trimming cut 4 bases from V and 7 bases from J; bases unmatched to any gene: 4. The CDR3 nucleotides are TGTGCCAGCAGCCGAGGGACAGAGAATTCACCCCTCCACTTT. Protein: CASSRGTENSPLHF.

This clone was detected only once. This sequence joins TRBV7-2 and TRBJ1-2, with TRBD1 matching 8 bases. CDR1 SGHTA and CDR2 FQGNSA come from the germline V gene. This CDR3 comprises 14 residues. V lost 3 bases, J lost 6 bases, and 6 bases stayed unmatched. As DNA, the CDR3 is TGTGCCAGCAGCTTGGGACAGGTGGTCGATGGCTACACCTTC. Translated, it gives CASSLGQVVDGYTF.

This chain links TRBV27 with TRBJ2-3; 9 nucleotides agree with TRBD1. The germline V gene encodes CDR1 MNHEY and CDR2 SMNVEV (reference sequence). This CDR3 region has 15 residues. Germline trimming cut 4 bases from V and 8 bases from J; bases unmatched to any gene: 10. CDR3 region: CASSWSWTGEATQYF. The DNA for the CDR3 is TGTGCCAGCAGTTGGTCTTGGACAGGGGAGGCTACGCAGTATTTT.

The V gene is TRBV4-3, the J gene TRBJ1-1; D is perhaps TRBD1 (6 bases). CDR1 and CDR2 (germline): LGHNA, YSLEER. The CDR3 is 15 amino acids. V lost 3 bases to trimming and J lost 10 bases, with 21 bases between them. CDR3 region: CASSQQNGGAWTAFF. The CDR3 DNA is TGCGCCAGCAGCCAGCAGAATGGGGGCGCCTGGACAGCTTTCTTT.

This clone was counted a few times. The rearrangement uses TRBV6-2 or TRBV6-3 and TRBJ1-2; D is uncertain. The germline gives CDR1 MNHEY, CDR2 SVGEGT. The CDR3 runs 12 residues. Trimming pared 2 bases from V and 8 bases from J, leaving 9 bases between. CDR3 protein: CASSYPSLGYTF. DNA of the CDR3: TGTGCCAGCAGTTACCCGTCCCTAGGCTACACCTTC.

The chain combines TRBV20-1 with TRBJ2-1, with 11 bases matching TRBD2. The CDR3 is made up of 18 amino acids. Per germline, CDR1 DFQATT and CDR2 SNEGSKA (reference sequence). J lost 0 bases, V lost 6 bases, and 13 bases had no gene match. CDR3 loop: CSASSGRARGTSYNEQFF. The CDR3 DNA reads TGCAGTGCAAGTAGCGGGAGGGCCCGGGGTACCTCCTACAATGAGCAGTTCTTC.

The chain recombines TRBV21-1 with TRBJ1-1; the table's D gene call, TRBD1, was not cross checked with the DNA. TRBV21-1 has pseudogene status. This CDR3 region has 17 residues. This CDR3 is CASSKGPGALMNTEAFF. DNA of the CDR3: TGTGCCAGCAGCAAAGGGCCAGGGGCACTCATGAACACTGAAGCTTTCTTT.

The chain combines TRBV6-5 with TRBJ1-5; D unresolved. With 0 bases removed from V and 8 bases from J, the gap between germline ends came to 14 bases. CDR1 and CDR2 from the germline V gene are MNHEY and SVGAGI. The CDR3 extends over 15 amino acids. The CDR3 reads CASSYSIAGLEPQHF. CDR3 nucleotides: TGTGCCAGCAGTTACTCGATTGCGGGATTAGAGCCCCAGCATTTT.

V is TRBV19 and J is TRBJ2-6; the match to TRBD2 covers 10 bases. The V gene end was trimmed by 3 bases and the J gene end by 4 bases; junction bases not matched to a gene: 12. This CDR3 comprises 19 residues. Germline V gene data show CDR1 as LNHDA and CDR2 as SQIVND (reference sequence). This CDR3 is CASSMPSGRTSTGANVLTF. The CDR3 region has the DNA TGTGCCAGTAGTATGCCTAGCGGGAGAACGTCAACAGGGGCCAACGTCCTGACTTTC.

CDR3 amino acids: CASSLVGVYNEQFF. CDR3 nucleotides: TGTGCCAGCAGCTTGGTAGGGGTCTACAATGAGCAGTTCTTC. This chain uses TRBV5-6 with TRBJ2-1, with a tentative D call TRBD1 (5 bases). This CDR3 is built from 14 residues. V lost 0 bases to trimming and J lost 3 bases, with 7 bases between them. Germline V gives CDR1 SGHDT, CDR2 YYEEEE.

The rearrangement links TRBV5-5 to TRBJ1-5, with D possibly being TRBD1 (5 bases). Per the germline V gene, CDR1 is SGHKS and CDR2 is YYEKEE (reference sequence). The CDR3 length is 14 residues. Trimming cost V 0 bases and J 6 bases, with 10 bases left between them. This CDR3 is CASSLDIGGQPQHF. DNA for the CDR3: TGTGCCAGCAGCTTGGATATCGGGGGTCAGCCCCAGCATTTT. Using reference TRBV5-5 and TRBJ1-5 for the parts outside the CDR3, the full variable domain is DAGVTQSPTHLIKTRGQQVTLRCSPISGHKSVSWYQQVLGQGPQFIFQYYEKEERGRGNFPDRFSARQFPNYSSELNVNALLLGDSALYLCASSLDIGGQPQHFGDGTRLSIL.

J is TRBJ1-1 and V is TRBV4-1; 7 positions match TRBD1. With 4 bases clipped from V and 1 base from J, the junction kept 6 bases outside the gene matches. This CDR3 contains 15 residues. The germline gives CDR1 MGHRA, CDR2 YSYEKL. This chain's CDR3 is CASSLEGQANTEAFF. The CDR3 DNA reads TGCGCCAGCAGCCTCGAAGGACAGGCGAACACTGAAGCTTTCTTT.

V usage is TRBV3-1 (or the pseudogene TRBV3-2) and J usage is TRBJ2-4, with 7 nucleotides matching TRBD1. V dropped 1 base and J dropped 5; count of bases not matched to a gene: 5. Germline-derived CDR1 and CDR2 are LGHDT and YNNKEL (reference sequence). The CDR3 runs 15 residues. The CDR3 region is CASSQGTGVENIQYF. The CDR3 coding sequence is TGTGCCAGCAGCCAAGGGACAGGAGTAGAAAACATTCAGTACTTC.

The chain uses TRBV5-6 and TRBJ2-7; D unclear. Germline lookup yields CDR1 SGHDT and CDR2 YYEEEE. Trimming cost V 4 bases and J 4 bases, with 9 bases left between them. The CDR3 sequence is 12 residues long. CDR3 in DNA: TGTGCCAGCAGCATTAAAGCGTACGAGCAGTACGTC. This sequence encodes CASSIKAYEQYV.

This clone was seen once. The chain joins TRBV9 to TRBJ1-2; tentatively, D is TRBD1 (5 bases). Trimming took off 0 bases at V and 3 bases at J, with 12 bases between the two ends. Germline V gene data show CDR1 as SGDLS and CDR2 as YYNGEE. This CDR3 is 15 amino acids long. Here the CDR3 reads CASSVEGVGHYGYTF. Here the CDR3 DNA reads TGTGCCAGCAGCGTAGAAGGGGTCGGCCACTATGGCTACACCTTC. Drawing the rest from reference TRBV9 and TRBJ1-2, the complete variable domain is DSGVTQTPKHLITATGQRVTLRCSPRSGDLSVYWYQQSLDQGLQFLIQYYNGEERAKGNILERFSAQQFPDLHSELNLSSLELGDSALYFCASSVEGVGHYGYTFGSGTRLTVV.

The genes are TRBV19 and TRBJ1-1, with D unresolved. CDR3 length: 11 residues. From germline, CDR1 is LNHDA and CDR2 SQIVND (reference sequence). V was cut by 7 bases and J by 1 base, with 4 bases left in between. The CDR3 bases are TGTGCCAGTAAGAGGAACACTGAAGCTTTCTTT. It encodes CASKRNTEAFF.